These T cell receptor beta chains were read from a single sample in a study of neoadjuvant anti-PD-1 for oral cavity cancer. Profiling relied on immunoSEQ multiplex PCR, and the TCRdb table lists in-frame clones only, not all of them. This sample has around 81,000 clones, with 84% found just once. This specimen was PBMCs, taken before nivolumab (anti-PD-1) treatment. The receptors originated from a person aged 40 to 85 with oral cavity squamous cell carcinoma. Both conserved end residues are part of each CDR3. A D gene is named only where the DNA matches it firmly. Clone size is shown for a subset of rows, as once, few, many or a class of expanded clone.

j_call | clone_size | v_call | d_call | cdr3_aa | cdr3_nt
TRBJ2-5 | . | TRBV10-3 | . | CAISELASQETQYF | TGTGCCATCAGTGAGCTAGCGTCCCAAGAGACCCAGTACTTC
TRBJ2-1 | . | TRBV10-3 | TRBD2 | CAISDSTSGVYNEQFF | TGTGCCATCAGTGACTCGACTAGCGGAGTGTACAATGAGCAGTTCTTC
TRBJ2-2 | . | TRBV5-1 | . | CASRDGSSGELFF | TGCGCCAGCAGGGACGGATCCTCCGGGGAGCTGTTTTTT
TRBJ1-2 | . | TRBV19 | TRBD1 | CASSTSSGGGYGYTF | TGTGCCAGTAGTACCTCCTCAGGGGGAGGCTATGGCTACACCTTC
TRBJ1-1 | few | TRBV28 | TRBD1 | CASSWGQVNTEAFF | TGTGCCAGCAGTTGGGGACAGGTGAACACTGAAGCTTTCTTT
TRBJ1-2 | . | TRBV30 | . | CAWSVQRRSRVGNYTF | TGTGCCTGGAGTGTACAGAGAAGGAGCAGGGTTGGAAACTACACCTTC
TRBJ1-1 | . | TRBV4-2 | TRBD1 | CASSQDRRDRAFF | TGTGCCAGCAGCCAAGATAGGAGGGACAGGGCTTTCTTT
TRBJ2-6 | few | TRBV5-4 | TRBD2 | CASSPGGTLRGANVLTF | TGTGCCAGCAGCCCCGGGGGGACCTTACGAGGGGCCAACGTCCTGACTTTC
TRBJ1-5 | . | TRBV7-9 | . | CASSLEVGQPRHF | TGTGCCAGCAGCTTAGAAGTCGGGCAGCCCCGGCATTTT
TRBJ1-2 | . | TRBV28 | TRBD1 | CASTPGQGGGYTF | TGTGCCAGCACCCCGGGACAGGGAGGCGGCTACACCTTC